Reported below is one T cell receptor beta chain. What it binds is unknown. This sample was included in a study of beta chain features in type 1 diabetes. Germline lookup yields CDR1 KGHSH and CDR2 LQKENI. V gave up 1 base and J gave up 8 bases, with 9 bases separating them. The CDR3 loop spans 13 amino acids. Expressed TCRB transcripts were sequenced because the entire RNA isolate underwent reverse transcription. It was found that naive, central memory and regulatory T cell samples averaged around 3.7 million reads. Sequencing used immunoSEQ multiplex PCR; TCRdb keeps in-frame clones, though not all of them. The sample shows some 160,000 clones, approximately 9% of them seen only once. Findings and limits, study-wide: Patients' naive, central memory and regulatory TCRB repertoires appeared more alike than those of healthy donors. VDJ junctions from patients with type 1 diabetes contained fewer insertions and more deletions. Moderate but significant shortening of TCRB CDR3s was recorded in all four CD4+ subsets from Type 1 diabetes patients.

The specimen sequenced was central memory CD4+ T cells from blood. The clonotype comes from a woman younger than 35 with type 1 diabetes. The V gene is TRBV18, the J gene TRBJ1-5; no firm D call. Written as DNA, the CDR3 is TGTGCCAGCTCACCACACTCTAATAAGCCCCAGCATTTT. It codes for CASSPHSNKPQHF.